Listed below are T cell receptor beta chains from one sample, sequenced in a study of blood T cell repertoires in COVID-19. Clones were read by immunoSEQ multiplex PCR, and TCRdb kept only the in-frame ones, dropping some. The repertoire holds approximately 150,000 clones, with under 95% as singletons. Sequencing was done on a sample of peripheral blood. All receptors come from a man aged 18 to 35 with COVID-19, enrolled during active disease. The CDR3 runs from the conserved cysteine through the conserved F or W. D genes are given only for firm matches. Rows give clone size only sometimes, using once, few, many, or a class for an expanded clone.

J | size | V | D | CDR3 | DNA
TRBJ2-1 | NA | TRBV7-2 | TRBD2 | CASSFRLAGGQNEQFF | TGTGCCAGCAGCTTTCGACTAGCGGGAGGGCAAAATGAGCAGTTCTTC
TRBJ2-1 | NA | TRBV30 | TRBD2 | CACTAGTSANNEQFF | TGTGCCTGCACCGCCGGGACTAGCGCGAACAATGAGCAGTTCTTC
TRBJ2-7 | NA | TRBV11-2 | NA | CASSLVRSSGYYEQYF | TGTGCCAGCAGCTTAGTCCGGTCTAGTGGGTACTACGAGCAGTACTTC
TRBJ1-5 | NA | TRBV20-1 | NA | CSAGGEGPQHF | TGCAGTGCTGGTGGGGAGGGGCCCCAGCATTTT
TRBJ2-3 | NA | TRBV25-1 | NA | CASMELAADTQYF | TGTGCCAGCATGGAACTAGCCGCAGATACGCAGTATTTT
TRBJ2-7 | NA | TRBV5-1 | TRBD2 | CASSPTSGRRYEQYF | TGCGCCAGCAGCCCGACTAGCGGGAGACGGTACGAGCAGTACTTC
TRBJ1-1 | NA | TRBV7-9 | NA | CASSQRGTFLAFF | TGTGCCAGCAGCCAAAGGGGGACCTTTTTGGCTTTCTTT
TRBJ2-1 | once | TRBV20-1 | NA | CSARETRGQFF | TGCAGTGCTAGAGAGACTAGAGGGCAGTTCTTC
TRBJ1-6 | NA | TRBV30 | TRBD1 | CAWSVLSPGQGNSPLHF | TGTGCCTGGAGTGTTTTGTCGCCCGGACAGGGAAATTCACCCCTCCACTTT
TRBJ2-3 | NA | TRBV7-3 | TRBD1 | CASSLTRTGRDLHTDTQYF | TGTGCCAGCAGCTTAACCCGGACAGGGCGGGATCTTCACACAGATACGCAGTATTTT
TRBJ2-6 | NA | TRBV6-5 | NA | CASSYTSGANVLTF | TGTGCCAGCAGTTACACATCTGGGGCCAACGTCCTGACTTTC
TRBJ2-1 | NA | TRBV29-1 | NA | CSVGYNEQFF | TGCAGCGTCGGGTACAATGAGCAGTTCTTC
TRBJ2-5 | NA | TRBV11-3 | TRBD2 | CASSPGTSGRKETQYF | TGTGCCAGCAGCCCAGGGACTAGCGGGAGAAAAGAGACCCAGTACTTC
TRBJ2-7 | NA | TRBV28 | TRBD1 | CASSLSTGLNEQYF | TGTGCCAGCAGTCTCTCGACAGGGTTGAACGAGCAGTACTTC
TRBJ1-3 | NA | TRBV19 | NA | CASSRIQGSGNTIYF | TGTGCCAGTAGTCGGATCCAGGGTTCTGGAAACACCATATATTTT
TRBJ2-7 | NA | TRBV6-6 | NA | CASTIGQSSYEQYF | TGTGCCAGCACCATTGGACAGAGCTCCTACGAGCAGTACTTC
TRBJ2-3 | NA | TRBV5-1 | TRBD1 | CASSRTGGTDTQYF | TGCGCCAGCAGCCGGACAGGGGGCACAGATACGCAGTATTTT
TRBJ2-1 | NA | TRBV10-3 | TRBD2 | CAINAGTSGYNEQFF | TGTGCCATCAACGCCGGGACTAGCGGTTACAATGAGCAGTTCTTC
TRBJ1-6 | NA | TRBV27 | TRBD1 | CASSDGTGWSPLHF | TGTGCCAGCAGTGACGGGACAGGGTGGTCACCCCTCCACTTT
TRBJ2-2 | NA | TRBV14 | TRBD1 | CASSPGQGGGTGELFF | TGTGCCAGCAGCCCGGGACAGGGCGGTGGCACCGGGGAGCTGTTTTTT
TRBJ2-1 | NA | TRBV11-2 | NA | CASSAFLYEQFF | TGTGCCAGCAGCGCCTTCCTATATGAGCAGTTCTTC
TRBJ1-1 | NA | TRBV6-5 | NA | CASSYAYTGLTEAFF | TGTGCCAGCAGTTACGCATACACAGGCCTAACTGAAGCTTTCTTT
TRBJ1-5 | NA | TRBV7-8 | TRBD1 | CASSDRDRGWQPQHF | TGTGCCAGCAGCGACCGGGACAGGGGGTGGCAGCCCCAGCATTTT
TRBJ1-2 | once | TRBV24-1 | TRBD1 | CATSDPGQHPYGYTF | TGTGCCACCAGTGACCCGGGACAGCACCCGTATGGCTACACCTTC
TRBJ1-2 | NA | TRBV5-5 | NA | CASSLAAGYGYTF | TGTGCCAGCAGCTTGGCCGCAGGTTATGGCTACACCTTC
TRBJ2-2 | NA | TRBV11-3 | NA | CASSPDFGELFF | TGTGCCAGCAGCCCGGACTTCGGGGAGCTGTTTTTT
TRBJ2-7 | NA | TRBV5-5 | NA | CASSLDLPYEQYF | TGTGCCAGCAGCTTGGACTTACCCTACGAGCAGTACTTC
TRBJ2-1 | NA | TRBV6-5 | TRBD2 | CASSWEGVVYNEQFF | TGTGCCAGCAGTTGGGAGGGAGTGGTCTACAATGAGCAGTTCTTC
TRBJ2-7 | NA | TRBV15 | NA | CATSSGTEQYF | TGTGCCACCAGCAGCGGGACTGAGCAGTACTTC